Listed below are T cell receptor beta chains from one sample, sequenced in a study of response to subunit inactivated influenza vaccine. MiXCR, run by TCRdb on the RT-PCR reads, gives a single entry per CDR3 protein. The sample shows around 530,000 distinct CDR3 sequences, about 15% of them seen only once. This sample comprised CD4+ T cells sorted from PBMCs, obtained 23 to 25 months after vaccination. These receptors were taken from a man aged 50 to 69 who received an inactivated influenza vaccine. The CDR3 runs from the conserved cysteine through the conserved F or W. Fields, in order: D gene, V gene, clone size, J gene, CDR3 DNA, CDR3 protein. The D gene is left open where the match is weak. Clone sizes are given selectively: once, few, many, or a class where the clone is expanded.

D: NA; V: TRBV11-1; size: NA; J: TRBJ2-6; DNA: TGTGCCAGCAGCTTGGGTGGTGGGGAGTGGACTGGGGCCAACGTCCTGACTTTC; CDR3: CASSLGGGEWTGANVLTF
D: TRBD1; V: TRBV11-1; size: NA; J: TRBJ2-3; DNA: TGTGCCAGCAGCTCCATCCAAGACAGGGTGGGAAACACAGATACGCAGTATTTT; CDR3: CASSSIQDRVGNTDTQYF
D: NA; V: TRBV6-2/TRBV6-3; size: NA; J: TRBJ2-1; DNA: TGTGCCAGCAGTTACGGTTCGCGGGTGCCGTTCTTC; CDR3: CASSYGSRVPFF
D: NA; V: TRBV12-3/TRBV12-4; size: few; J: TRBJ1-2; DNA: TGTGCCAGCAGTTTAGGGACACCGAACTATGGCTACACCTTC; CDR3: CASSLGTPNYGYTF
D: NA; V: TRBV13; size: NA; J: TRBJ2-7; DNA: TGTGCCAGCACTTCAAATGGGGTCTCAGGGGCCTACGAGCAGTACTTC; CDR3: CASTSNGVSGAYEQYF
D: NA; V: TRBV4-3; size: few; J: TRBJ2-6; DNA: TGCGCCAGCAGCCAAGAGCAGCGGGCCAACGTCCTGACTTTC; CDR3: CASSQEQRANVLTF
D: NA; V: TRBV6-2/TRBV6-3; size: NA; J: TRBJ1-5; DNA: TGTGCCAGCAGTTACTATGGGGGCAATCAGCCCCAGCATTTT; CDR3: CASSYYGGNQPQHF
D: NA; V: TRBV7-8; size: many; J: TRBJ1-1; DNA: TGTGCCAGCAGCTTAGTCCCCGGGTTGAACACTGAAGCTTTCTTT; CDR3: CASSLVPGLNTEAFF
D: NA; V: TRBV20-1; size: NA; J: TRBJ2-3; DNA: TGCAGTGCTAGAGAAAGTGGGAGAACTATCACAGATACGCAGTATTTT; CDR3: CSARESGRTITDTQYF
D: NA; V: TRBV9; size: NA; J: TRBJ2-3; DNA: TGTGCCAGCAGCGCCTTTGCAGATACGCAGTATTTT; CDR3: CASSAFADTQYF
D: NA; V: TRBV5-1; size: few; J: TRBJ2-6; DNA: TGCGCCAGTCAGGACTCTGGGGCCAACGTCCTGACTTTC; CDR3: CASQDSGANVLTF
D: TRBD2; V: TRBV12-3/TRBV12-4; size: many; J: TRBJ2-1; DNA: TGTGCCAGCAGTTTAGCTAGCGGGGGGGCCGGTGAGCAGTTCTTC; CDR3: CASSLASGGAGEQFF
D: NA; V: TRBV5-4; size: few; J: TRBJ2-5; DNA: TGTGCCAGCAGCACAAGGACGGCAGCCCAAGAGACCCAGTACTTC; CDR3: CASSTRTAAQETQYF
D: TRBD1; V: TRBV14; size: few; J: TRBJ2-2; DNA: TGTGCCAGCAGCCAATTGAGACAGGGGAACACCGGGGAGCTGTTTTTT; CDR3: CASSQLRQGNTGELFF
D: TRBD1; V: TRBV25-1; size: many; J: TRBJ2-7; DNA: TGTGCCAGCACGACAGGGGGCTCCTACGAGCAGTACTTC; CDR3: CASTTGGSYEQYF
D: NA; V: TRBV25-1; size: NA; J: TRBJ1-3; DNA: TGTGCCAGCAGTGACCGTCAGGGAACTGGAAACACCATATATTTT; CDR3: CASSDRQGTGNTIYF
D: NA; V: TRBV5-1; size: many; J: TRBJ2-5; DNA: TGCGCCAGCAGCTTGGTCGGGGTACAAGAGACCCAGTACTTC; CDR3: CASSLVGVQETQYF
D: NA; V: TRBV4-3; size: NA; J: TRBJ2-3; DNA: TGCGCCAGCAGCCAAGATCGGAGGGATACAAGCACAGATACGCAGTATTTT; CDR3: CASSQDRRDTSTDTQYF
D: NA; V: TRBV12-3/TRBV12-4; size: many; J: TRBJ2-7; DNA: TGTGCCAGCGGTCGACTATACGAGCAGTACTTC; CDR3: CASGRLYEQYF
D: TRBD1; V: TRBV10-3; size: NA; J: TRBJ2-1; DNA: TGTGCCATCAGTGAAAGGGACAGAAGTAAGTACAATGAGCAGTTCTTC; CDR3: CAISERDRSKYNEQFF
D: TRBD1; V: TRBV12-3/TRBV12-4; size: many; J: TRBJ1-1; DNA: TGTGCCAGCAGCGAACAGGGGAGGGATACTGAAGCTTTCTTT; CDR3: CASSEQGRDTEAFF
D: TRBD2; V: TRBV20-1; size: NA; J: TRBJ2-3; DNA: TGCAGTGCGAGACTAGCTCAACGCGGAGATACGCAGTATTTT; CDR3: CSARLAQRGDTQYF
D: NA; V: TRBV12-3/TRBV12-4; size: few; J: TRBJ2-5; DNA: TGTGCCAGCAGCTCTGACTCCCCGGGTGGGACCCAGTACTTC; CDR3: CASSSDSPGGTQYF